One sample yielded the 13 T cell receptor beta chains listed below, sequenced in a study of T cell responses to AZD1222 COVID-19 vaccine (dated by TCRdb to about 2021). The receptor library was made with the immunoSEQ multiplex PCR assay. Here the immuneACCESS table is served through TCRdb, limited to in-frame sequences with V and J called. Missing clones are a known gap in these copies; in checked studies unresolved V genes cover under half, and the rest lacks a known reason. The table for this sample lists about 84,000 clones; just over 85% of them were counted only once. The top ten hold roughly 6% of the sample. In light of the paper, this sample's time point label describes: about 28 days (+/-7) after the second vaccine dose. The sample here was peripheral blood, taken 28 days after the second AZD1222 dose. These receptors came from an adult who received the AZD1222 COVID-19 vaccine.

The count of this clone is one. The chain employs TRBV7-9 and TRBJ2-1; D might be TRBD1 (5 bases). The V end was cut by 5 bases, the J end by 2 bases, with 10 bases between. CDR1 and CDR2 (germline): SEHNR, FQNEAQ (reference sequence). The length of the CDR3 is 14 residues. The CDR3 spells CASSPDRAYNEQFF. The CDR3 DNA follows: TGTGCCAGCAGCCCTGACAGAGCCTACAATGAGCAGTTCTTC.

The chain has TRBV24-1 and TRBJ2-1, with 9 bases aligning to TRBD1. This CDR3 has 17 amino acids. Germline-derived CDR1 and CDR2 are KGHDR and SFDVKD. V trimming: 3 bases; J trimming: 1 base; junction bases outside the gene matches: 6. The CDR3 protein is CATSDLGTGISYNEQFF. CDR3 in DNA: TGTGCCACCAGTGATCTCGGGACAGGGATTTCCTACAATGAGCAGTTCTTC.

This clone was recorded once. CDR3 bases: TGTGCCAGCAGTAACAAGACCCCCTACGAGCAGTACTTC. It specifies CASSNKTPYEQYF. The rearrangement joins TRBV6-5 to TRBJ2-7; unclear D gene. This CDR3 spans 13 amino acids. V shed 5 bases and J shed 2 bases, with 10 bases lying between them. Germline assignment: CDR1 MNHEY and CDR2 SVGAGI.

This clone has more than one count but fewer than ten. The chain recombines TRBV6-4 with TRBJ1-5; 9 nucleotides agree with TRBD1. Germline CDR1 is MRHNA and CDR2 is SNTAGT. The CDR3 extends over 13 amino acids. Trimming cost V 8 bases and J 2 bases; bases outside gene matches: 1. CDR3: CASRQGGNQPQHF. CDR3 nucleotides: TGTGCCAGCCGACAGGGGGGCAATCAGCCCCAGCATTTT.

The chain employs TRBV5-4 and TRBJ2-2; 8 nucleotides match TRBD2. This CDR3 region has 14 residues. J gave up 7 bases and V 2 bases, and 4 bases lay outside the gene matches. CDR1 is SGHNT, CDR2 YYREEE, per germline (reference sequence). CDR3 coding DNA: TGTGCCAGCAGCTTAAGCGGGAGTATCGGGGAGCTGTTTTTT. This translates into CASSLSGSIGELFF.

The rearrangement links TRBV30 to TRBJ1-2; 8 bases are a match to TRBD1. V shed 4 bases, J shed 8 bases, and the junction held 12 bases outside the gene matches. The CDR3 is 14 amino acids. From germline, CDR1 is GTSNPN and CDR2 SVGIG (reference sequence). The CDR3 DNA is TGTGCCTGGACCCTTGACGACAGGGGCGGAGGCTACACCTTC. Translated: CAWTLDDRGGGYTF. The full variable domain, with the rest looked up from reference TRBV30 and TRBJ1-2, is SQTIHQWPATLVQPVGSPLSLECTVEGTSNPNLYWYRQAAGRGLQLLFYSVGIGQISSEVPQNLSASRPQDRQFILSSKKLLLSDSGFYLCAWTLDDRGGGYTFGSGTRLTVV.

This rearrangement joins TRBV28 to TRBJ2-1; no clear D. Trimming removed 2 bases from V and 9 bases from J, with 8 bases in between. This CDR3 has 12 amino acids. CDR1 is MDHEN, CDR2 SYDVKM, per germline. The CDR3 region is CASSLIAGEQFF. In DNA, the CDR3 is TGTGCCAGCAGTTTAATCGCTGGTGAGCAGTTCTTC.

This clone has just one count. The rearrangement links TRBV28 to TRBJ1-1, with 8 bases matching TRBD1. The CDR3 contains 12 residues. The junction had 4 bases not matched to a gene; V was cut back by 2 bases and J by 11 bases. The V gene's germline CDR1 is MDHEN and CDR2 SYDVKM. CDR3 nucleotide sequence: TGTGCCAGCAGTTTAGCGGACAGGGACGCTTTCTTT. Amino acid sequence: CASSLADRDAFF.

CDR3 in DNA: TGCGCCAGCAGGGCCGGGACAGGGCCTGGAAACACCATATATTTT. Translated: CASRAGTGPGNTIYF. The chain carries TRBV10-1 and TRBJ1-3; 9 bases line up with TRBD1. This CDR3 region has 15 residues. The junction had 5 bases not matched to a gene; V was cut back by 6 bases and J by 2 bases. The germline gives CDR1 WNHNN, CDR2 SYGVQD (reference sequence).

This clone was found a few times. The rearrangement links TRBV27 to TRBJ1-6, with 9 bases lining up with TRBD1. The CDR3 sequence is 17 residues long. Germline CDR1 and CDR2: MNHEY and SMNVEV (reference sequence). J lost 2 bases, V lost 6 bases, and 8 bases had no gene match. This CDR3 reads CASRPGQGMTYNSPLHF. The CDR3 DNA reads TGTGCCAGCAGACCGGGACAGGGTATGACCTATAATTCACCCCTCCACTTT.

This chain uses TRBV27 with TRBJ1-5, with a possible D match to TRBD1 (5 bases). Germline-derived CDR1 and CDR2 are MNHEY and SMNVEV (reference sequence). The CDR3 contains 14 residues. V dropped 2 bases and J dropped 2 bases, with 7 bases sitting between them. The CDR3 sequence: CASSLLGGNQPQHF. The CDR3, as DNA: TGTGCCAGCAGTTTACTAGGGGGCAATCAGCCCCAGCATTTT.

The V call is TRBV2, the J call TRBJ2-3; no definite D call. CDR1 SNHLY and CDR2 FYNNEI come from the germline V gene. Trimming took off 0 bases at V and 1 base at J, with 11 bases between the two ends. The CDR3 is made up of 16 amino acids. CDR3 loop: CASSEAALRGTDTQYF. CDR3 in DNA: TGTGCCAGCAGTGAAGCGGCCCTCCGGGGCACAGATACGCAGTATTTT.

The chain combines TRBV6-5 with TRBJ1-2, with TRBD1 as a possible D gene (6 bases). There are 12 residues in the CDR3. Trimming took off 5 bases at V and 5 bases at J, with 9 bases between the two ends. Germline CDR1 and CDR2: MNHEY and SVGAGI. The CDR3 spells CASSPDRYGYTF. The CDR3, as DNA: TGTGCCAGCAGTCCGGACAGATATGGCTACACCTTC.